The 12 T cell receptor beta chains in this list originate from one sample, sequenced in a study of vaccination and CD4 T cells after COVID-19. Cultured CD4+ T-cell DNA underwent Oncomine TCR Beta short-read sequencing. Via MiXCR, TCRdb re-called the PCR reads, giving one row per CDR3 protein. The sample lists some 18,000 distinct CDR3 sequences; approximately 63% were seen once. Indicated treatment: approximately nine-day PBMC culture with coronavirus spike peptide pools or control peptides (ViraFEST assay). The antigens these receptors bind are not known. Material for sequencing was CD4+ T cells from blood, cultured in vitro. These receptor sequences come from a human donor who had recovered from COVID-19.

The chain recombines TRBV7-2 with TRBJ1-2; D gene unclear. Deletions cut 1 base from V and 2 bases from J, with 14 bases between. This CDR3 has 16 residues. Germline V CDR1 and CDR2: SGHTA, FQGNSA. In nucleotides, the CDR3 is TGTGCCAGCAGCTTAGAAGCCGGGCAGGCCAACTATGGCTACACCTTC. This encodes CASSLEAGQANYGYTF. The full variable domain, rest sourced from reference TRBV7-2 and TRBJ1-2, is GAGVSQSPSNKVTEKGKDVELRCDPISGHTALYWYRQSLGQGLEFLIYFQGNSAPDKSGLPSDRFSAERTGGSVSTLTIQRTQQEDSAVYLCASSLEAGQANYGYTFGSGTRLTVV.

V gene TRBV6-1 combines with J gene TRBJ2-5; the match to TRBD2 covers 8 bases. This CDR3 is built from 15 residues. V dropped 6 bases and J dropped 5; count of bases not matched to a gene: 11. The germline CDR1 and CDR2 sequences are MNHNS and SASEGT. CDR3 coding DNA: TGTGCCAGCAGCCCCTCTGCCGGCGGGAGGGAGACCCAGTACTTC. It codes for CASSPSAGGRETQYF.

The rearrangement links TRBV20-1 to TRBJ2-5, with TRBD1 matching over 7 bases. The CDR3 runs 13 residues. The germline CDR1 and CDR2 sequences are DFQATT and SNEGSKA (reference sequence). Trimming at V came to 5 bases and at J to 4 bases, leaving 7 bases not matched to a gene. The CDR3 loop is CSADSRGRETQYF. The CDR3 DNA follows: TGCAGTGCTGATAGCAGGGGGAGAGAGACCCAGTACTTC.

The chain joins TRBV7-2 to TRBJ2-1; D tentatively reads TRBD1 or TRBD2 (5 bases each). CDR1 is SGHTA, CDR2 FQGNSA, per germline. The CDR3 runs 12 residues. Trimming pared 8 bases from V and 8 bases from J, leaving 13 bases between. The CDR3 sequence: CASHRTGHEQFF. CDR3 DNA: TGTGCCAGCCACCGCACGGGGCATGAGCAGTTCTTC.

The chain uses TRBV28 and TRBJ2-4; 7 bases fit TRBD1. The CDR3 is 17 residues long. Germline V gene data show CDR1 as MDHEN and CDR2 as SYDVKM. The V gene end was trimmed by 2 bases and the J gene end by 0 bases; junction bases not matched to a gene: 7. The CDR3 region has the DNA TGTGCCAGCAGTTTACCTTGGACAGGCCGAGCCAAAAACATTCAGTACTTC. This codes for CASSLPWTGRAKNIQYF.

This clonotype occurred once. The chain has TRBV12-3 or TRBV12-4 and TRBJ1-5; no firm D call. The CDR3 runs 11 residues. V was shortened by 3 bases and J by 7 bases, with 4 bases between the two germline ends. The CDR3 reads CASSLSQPQHF. CDR3 coding DNA: TGTGCCAGCAGTTTGAGCCAGCCCCAGCATTTT.

This chain joins TRBV28 and TRBJ1-2; D remains unclear. Looked up from germline, CDR1 is MDHEN and CDR2 is SYDVKM. The CDR3 is 12 residues long. V was shortened by 4 bases and J by 6 bases, with 9 bases between the two germline ends. Here the CDR3 DNA reads TGTGCCAGCAGTTCAGGACCGAATGGCTACACCTTC. This codes for CASSSGPNGYTF.

The chain carries TRBV5-4 and TRBJ1-1, with 8 bases lining up with TRBD1. V dropped 2 bases and J dropped 4; count of bases not matched to a gene: 7. The CDR3 runs to 15 residues. The germline gives CDR1 SGHNT, CDR2 YYREEE (reference sequence). CDR3 sequence reads: CASSFIGRGRTEAFF. The DNA for the CDR3 is TGTGCCAGCAGCTTTATCGGCAGGGGGCGCACTGAAGCTTTCTTT.

The V and J genes are TRBV28 and TRBJ2-2; D uncertain. The CDR3 extends over 12 amino acids. V was pared by 2 bases and J by 6 bases, with 4 bases between. Germline assignment: CDR1 MDHEN and CDR2 SYDVKM. This CDR3 is CASSLKAGELFF. CDR3 in DNA: TGTGCCAGCAGTTTAAAAGCCGGGGAGCTGTTTTTT.

The sample holds one count of this clonotype. The V and J genes are TRBV20-1 and TRBJ2-2, with TRBD2 matching 7 bases. Germline-derived CDR1 and CDR2 are DFQATT and SNEGSKA (reference sequence). The length of the CDR3 is 13 residues. V lost 5 bases, J lost 3 bases, and 3 bases stayed unmatched. This chain's CDR3 is CSAYAGDTGELFF. For the CDR3, the DNA is TGCAGTGCTTACGCGGGAGACACCGGGGAGCTGTTTTTT.

The V gene is TRBV6-5, the J gene TRBJ2-1; a possible D gene is TRBD1 (6 bases). The CDR3 has 13 amino acids. CDR1 is MNHEY and CDR2 is SVGAGI in the germline V gene. V lost 4 bases to trimming and J lost 10 bases, with 14 bases between them. CDR3 DNA: TGTGCCAGCAGTTGGGAGACAGGACGCGAGCAGTTCTTC. Translation gives CASSWETGREQFF.

The chain joins TRBV12-3 or TRBV12-4 to TRBJ2-2; 11 bases align to TRBD2. J lost 7 bases, V lost 4 bases, and 5 bases had no gene match. The CDR3 spans 15 residues. CDR3 residues: CASSSTSGRGGELFF. The CDR3 coding sequence is TGTGCCAGCAGTTCCACTAGCGGGAGAGGCGGGGAGCTGTTTTTT.